Shown below are 25 T cell receptor beta chains from a single sample sequenced in a study of CD8+ T cells in alopecia areata. Extracted RNA was reverse transcribed into cDNA, the sequencing template. Clones were sequenced by immunoSEQ multiplex PCR, and TCRdb holds only the in-frame ones, with some missing. The sample holds approximately 120,000 clones, 45% to 50% seen once. The material sequenced was NKG2D-low CD8+ T cells sorted from blood. These receptors came from a human donor with alopecia areata.

The CDR3 protein is CASSPGYSNQPQHF. The CDR3 coding sequence is TGTGCCAGCAGTCCAGGGTATAGCAATCAGCCCCAGCATTTT. The chain employs TRBV7-2 and TRBJ1-5; D may be TRBD1 (5 bases). Per germline, CDR1 SGHTA and CDR2 FQGNSA. Trimming removed 6 bases from V and 0 bases from J, with 9 bases in between. The CDR3 runs to 14 residues.

This clone was seen only a few times. This chain links TRBV5-6 with TRBJ2-7; perhaps TRBD1 as D (9 bases). Germline loops: CDR1 SGHDT, CDR2 YYEEEE. V lost 4 bases to trimming and J lost 2 bases, with 22 bases between them. CDR3 length: 17 residues. CDR3 sequence (DNA): TGTGCCAGCAGCCCCGGCGGCGGGGGGACAGGGACCTACGAGCAGTACTTC. This translates into CASSPGGGGTGTYEQYF.

The rearrangement joins TRBV29-1 to TRBJ2-1; possibly TRBD1 for D (5 bases). CDR1 is SQVTM, CDR2 ANQGSEA, per germline. There are 12 residues in the CDR3. V lost 3 bases and J 5 bases, leaving 8 bases between the germline ends. In DNA form, the CDR3 reads TGCAGCGTTGAGGGGCGGCACAATGAGCAGTTCTTC. Translating it yields CSVEGRHNEQFF.

The genes are TRBV13 and TRBJ1-6, with D perhaps matching TRBD1 (5 bases). V lost 8 bases to trimming and J lost 8 bases, with 10 bases between them. Germline V gene data show CDR1 as PRHDT and CDR2 as FYEKMQ (reference sequence). This CDR3 comprises 12 residues. The CDR3 DNA sequence: TGTGCCAGCGGGCAGGGTGATTCACCCCTCCACTTT. It encodes CASGQGDSPLHF. The variable domain in full, with the rest retrieved from reference TRBV13 and TRBJ1-6, is AAGVIQSPRHLIKEKRETATLKCYPIPRHDTVYWYQQGPGQDPQFLISFYEKMQSDKGSIPDRFSAQQFSDYHSELNMSSLELGDSALYFCASGQGDSPLHFGNGTRLTVT.

The chain employs TRBV5-6 and TRBJ2-3; D gene unclear. The germline CDR1 and CDR2 sequences are SGHDT and YYEEEE. This CDR3 is built from 12 residues. Trimming removed 1 base at V and 0 bases at J, with 0 bases between. The CDR3 bases are TGTGCCAGCAGCTTGAGCACAGATACGCAGTATTTT. Encoded protein: CASSLSTDTQYF.

V usage is TRBV30 and J usage is TRBJ2-7; the match to TRBD2 covers 7 bases. V dropped 6 bases and J dropped 7; count of bases not matched to a gene: 12. The CDR3 has 13 residues. Per the germline V gene, CDR1 is GTSNPN and CDR2 is SVGIG (reference sequence). CDR3 protein: CACGSVERDEQYF. The CDR3 DNA is TGTGCCTGTGGATCTGTCGAGCGGGATGAGCAGTACTTC.

In DNA form, the CDR3 reads TGTGCCAGCAGCCCGTGGGGCGGTATGAACACTGAAGCTTTCTTT. This sequence encodes CASSPWGGMNTEAFF. V is TRBV7-3 and J is TRBJ1-1, with D perhaps matching TRBD1 (5 bases). The CDR3 spans 15 residues. Trimming took off 5 bases at V and 0 bases at J, with 13 bases between the two ends. Germline lookup yields CDR1 SGHTA and CDR2 FQGTGA.

In DNA, the CDR3 is TGCGCCAGCAGCTGGGACGCCTCCTACGAGCAGTACTTC. The encoded protein is CASSWDASYEQYF. J is TRBJ2-7 and V is TRBV5-1; possibly TRBD1 or TRBD2 for D (5 bases each). Trimming took 3 bases from V and 0 from J, leaving 7 bases between them. CDR3 length equals 13 residues. Germline values: CDR1 SGHRS, CDR2 YFSETQ.

V usage is TRBV29-1 and J usage is TRBJ1-2; D gene ambiguous. Germline V gene sequence: CDR1 SQVTM, CDR2 ANQGSEA. V lost 3 bases, J lost 5 bases, and 10 bases lay in between. The CDR3 extends over 12 amino acids. The CDR3 reads CSVDERIYGYTF. Written as DNA, the CDR3 is TGCAGCGTTGACGAGAGGATTTATGGCTACACCTTC.

This clone was found a few times. The genes are TRBV29-1 and TRBJ1-1, with a possible D match to TRBD1 (5 bases). V was cut by 5 bases and J by 3 bases, with 13 bases left in between. The CDR3 contains 13 residues. Germline-derived CDR1 and CDR2 are SQVTM and ANQGSEA. This CDR3 reads CSVTGDPYTEAFF. DNA of the CDR3: TGCAGCGTTACCGGGGACCCTTACACTGAAGCTTTCTTT. Full variable domain (rest looked up from reference TRBV29-1 and TRBJ1-1): SAVISQKPSRDICQRGTSLTIQCQVDSQVTMMFWYRQQPGQSLTLIATANQGSEATYESGFVIDKFPISRPNLTFSTLTVSNMSPEDSSIYLCSVTGDPYTEAFFGQGTRLTVV.

The rearrangement joins TRBV30 to TRBJ1-1; D might be TRBD1 (6 bases). Trimming removed 4 bases from V and 0 bases from J, with 9 bases in between. Per germline, CDR1 GTSNPN and CDR2 SVGIG (reference sequence). The CDR3 is made up of 13 amino acids. The CDR3 region has the DNA TGTGCCTGGACCACAGGGATGAACACTGAAGCTTTCTTT. Protein product: CAWTTGMNTEAFF.

The gene calls are TRBV30 and TRBJ1-5; no clear D. From germline, CDR1 is GTSNPN and CDR2 SVGIG (reference sequence). The CDR3 totals 13 residues. The V end lost 1 base, the J end lost 5 bases, and 9 bases lay between the germline ends. CDR3 in DNA: TGTGCCTGGAGTGACCCGGGAGATCAGCCCCAGCATTTT. This gives the protein CAWSDPGDQPQHF.

The genes are TRBV7-2 and TRBJ2-7; D is unresolved. The length of the CDR3 is 14 residues. Trimming took off 3 bases at V and 2 bases at J, with 11 bases between the two ends. Germline V lookup: CDR1 SGHTA, CDR2 FQGNSA. CDR3 sequence: CASSLMQDAYEQYF. The DNA of the CDR3 is TGTGCCAGCAGCTTGATGCAGGACGCCTACGAGCAGTACTTC.

This clone was recorded a few times. The rearrangement joins TRBV25-1 to TRBJ2-5; no firm D call. CDR1 is MGHDK, CDR2 SYGVNS, per germline. Trimming stripped 4 bases from V and 4 bases from J, with 4 bases between. This CDR3 region has 11 residues. The CDR3 reads CASSAGETQYF. The CDR3 DNA reads as TGTGCCAGCAGTGCGGGAGAGACCCAGTACTTC.

Comment on this clone: Germline is not matched at one junction end, which may reflect a read error. The chain carries TRBV7-2 and TRBJ2-7, with TRBD2 identical over 10 bases. This CDR3 contains 12 residues. Germline V lookup: CDR1 SGHTA, CDR2 FQGNSA. CDR3 amino acids: CASSWTSGDLNF. CDR3 coding DNA: TGTGCCAGCAGCTGGACTAGCGGTGATTTAAACTTC.

This clone was seen a few times. CDR3 residues: CAWSGTGRTQYF. The CDR3 DNA follows: TGTGCCTGGAGTGGGACAGGCAGGACCCAGTACTTC. This sequence joins TRBV30 and TRBJ2-5, with TRBD1 matching 7 bases. With 1 base clipped from V and 7 bases from J, the junction kept 3 bases outside the gene matches. The CDR3 length is 12 residues. The germline V gene encodes CDR1 GTSNPN and CDR2 SVGIG (reference sequence).

This clone was seen more than once but under ten times. The rearrangement uses TRBV2 and TRBJ2-7, with D perhaps matching TRBD1 or TRBD2 (5 bases each). Germline-derived CDR1 and CDR2 are SNHLY and FYNNEI. The CDR3 is 12 residues long. V was clipped by 4 bases and J by 7 bases, with 11 bases between them. The CDR3 is CASSGGPGEQYF. The CDR3 DNA reads TGTGCCAGCAGTGGGGGCCCGGGGGAGCAGTACTTC.

The chain joins TRBV7-9 to TRBJ1-1, with unresolved D. The CDR3 spans 12 residues. Trimming pared 1 base from V and 6 bases from J, leaving 6 bases between. Germline-derived CDR1 and CDR2 are SEHNR and FQNEAQ (reference sequence). CDR3 DNA sequence: TGTGCCAGCAGCTTAGAAGGTCCTGAAGCTTTCTTT. This codes for CASSLEGPEAFF.

The chain combines TRBV28 with TRBJ2-1; D unresolved. Germline assignment: CDR1 MDHEN and CDR2 SYDVKM. V lost 3 bases and J lost 8, with 8 bases in between. This CDR3 region has 12 residues. The CDR3 sequence: CASSFQQDEQFF. CDR3 nucleotide sequence: TGTGCCAGCAGTTTCCAGCAGGATGAGCAGTTCTTC.

V usage is TRBV4-3 and J usage is TRBJ1-1; D is unresolved. Trimming removed 1 base from V and 6 bases from J, with 3 bases in between. The CDR3 spans 11 residues. Germline-derived CDR1 and CDR2 are LGHNA and YSLEER. The CDR3 spells CASSQGAEAFF. CDR3 bases: TGCGCCAGCAGCCAAGGGGCTGAAGCTTTCTTT.

This chain joins TRBV5-1 and TRBJ2-7; D is possibly TRBD1 or TRBD2 (5 bases each). V was shortened by 2 bases and J by 0 bases, with 9 bases between the two germline ends. The CDR3 spans 14 residues. The germline V gene has CDR1 SGHRS and CDR2 YFSETQ. CDR3 region: CASSFAGSSYEQYF. CDR3 DNA sequence: TGCGCCAGCAGCTTCGCAGGGAGCTCCTACGAGCAGTACTTC.

V usage is TRBV5-6 and J usage is TRBJ2-7; TRBD1 matches 9 bases. CDR3 length: 17 residues. Germline trimming cut 1 base from V and 1 base from J; bases unmatched to any gene: 9. Germline CDR1 is SGHDT and CDR2 is YYEEEE. CDR3 nucleotide sequence: TGTGCCAGCAGCTTGAGAGGACAGGGGACTAAATCCTACGAGCAGTACTTC. Its protein is CASSLRGQGTKSYEQYF.

This chain connects TRBV15 to TRBJ1-1, with TRBD1 matching 8 bases. CDR1 is LNHNV and CDR2 is YYDKDF in the germline V gene (reference sequence). The CDR3 consists of 17 residues. The J segment lost 1 base and the V segment lost 4 bases, leaving 11 bases of the junction unmatched. The DNA of the CDR3 is TGTGCCACCAGCAACGGGGAGGCAGGGGGCTGGAACACTGAAGCTTTCTTT. Its protein product is CATSNGEAGGWNTEAFF.

This clone appeared a few times. The J gene is TRBJ2-1, the V gene TRBV29-1; TRBD1 agrees at 10 bases. The CDR3 has 14 residues. With 6 bases clipped from V and 5 bases from J, the junction kept 7 bases outside the gene matches. From germline, CDR1 is SQVTM and CDR2 ANQGSEA. The CDR3 sequence is CSVFGTGADNEQFF. DNA for the CDR3: TGCAGCGTCTTCGGGACAGGGGCAGACAATGAGCAGTTCTTC.

This clone was picked up one time. The chain carries TRBV29-1 and TRBJ2-7; tentatively, D is TRBD2 (5 bases). Trimming removed 5 bases at V and 3 bases at J, with 11 bases between. CDR1 SQVTM and CDR2 ANQGSEA come from the germline V gene. This CDR3 comprises 12 residues. The CDR3 nucleotides read TGCAGCGTTTCCCAACGGGGCTACGAGCAGTACTTC. This codes for CSVSQRGYEQYF.